The 27 T cell receptor beta chains in this list originate from one sample, sequenced in a study of blood T cell repertoires in COVID-19. Assay: immunoSEQ multiplex PCR; the TCRdb copy retains only in-frame clones and omits some. The sample lists about 240,000 clones; about four fifths were seen once. Sequencing was performed on peripheral blood. Source of these receptors: a man aged 25-40 years who had recovered from COVID-19.

The chain combines TRBV5-1 with TRBJ1-1; the D gene is possibly TRBD1 (5 bases). Trimming cost V 4 bases and J 0 bases, with 7 bases left between them. The CDR3 length is 13 residues. Per germline, CDR1 SGHRS and CDR2 YFSETQ. The CDR3 here is CASSPGMNTEAFF. For the CDR3, the DNA is TGCGCCAGCAGCCCAGGGATGAACACTGAAGCTTTCTTT. The entire variable domain, with the rest obtained from reference TRBV5-1 and TRBJ1-1, is as follows: KAGVTQTPRYLIKTRGQQVTLSCSPISGHRSVSWYQQTPGQGLQFLFEYFSETQRNKGNFPGRFSGRQFSNSRSEMNVSTLELGDSALYLCASSPGMNTEAFFGQGTRLTVV.

This clone is a singleton in its sample. This chain joins TRBV2 and TRBJ2-2, with D possibly matching TRBD1 (6 bases). CDR1 and CDR2 (germline): SNHLY, FYNNEI. The V and J ends lost 7 bases and 6 bases respectively, with 9 bases between them. The CDR3 sequence is 12 residues long. CDR3 bases: TGTGCCAGCAATAAGGGGGCCGGGGAGCTGTTTTTT. Encoded protein: CASNKGAGELFF. The variable domain in full, completed from reference TRBV2 and TRBJ2-2, reads EPEVTQTPSHQVTQMGQEVILRCVPISNHLYFYWYRQILGQKVEFLVSFYNNEISEKSEIFDDQFSVERPDGSNFTLKIRSTKLEDSAMYFCASNKGAGELFFGEGSRLTVL.

The chain couples TRBV2 to TRBJ2-6; 7 positions agree with TRBD1. Per the germline V gene, CDR1 is SNHLY and CDR2 is FYNNEI. Trimming took 9 bases from V and 2 from J; bases not matched to a gene: 7. The CDR3 totals 15 residues. CDR3 residues: CASTGVRTGANVLTF. For the CDR3, the DNA is TGTGCCAGTACAGGGGTTCGAACTGGGGCCAACGTCCTGACTTTC.

V is TRBV5-1 and J is TRBJ1-4; no reliable D call. V lost 1 base to trimming and J lost 4 bases, with 5 bases between them. The CDR3 has 13 residues. Per the germline V gene, CDR1 is SGHRS and CDR2 is YFSETQ. In DNA, the CDR3 is TGCGCCAGCAGCTTGTCCCATAATGAAAAACTGTTTTTT. Translated: CASSLSHNEKLFF.

Comment on this clone: Other DNA sequences in the same sample also yield this CDR3. This chain joins TRBV9 and TRBJ2-3; 8 nucleotides align to TRBD2. J was trimmed by 3 bases and V by 0 bases; bases with no gene match: 3. There are 15 residues in the CDR3. CDR1 and CDR2 (germline): SGDLS, YYNGEE. CDR3 sequence reads: CASSVAGGRTDTQYF. CDR3 coding DNA: TGTGCCAGCAGCGTAGCGGGGGGGAGGACAGATACGCAGTATTTT.

The rearrangement joins TRBV24-1 to TRBJ2-3; 7 positions agree with TRBD2. CDR3 length: 14 residues. The V segment lost 9 bases and the J segment 3 bases; nucleotides outside the gene matches: 8. Germline V gene sequence: CDR1 KGHDR, CDR2 SFDVKD. The CDR3 loop is CATGGGSRTDTQYF. The CDR3 DNA reads TGTGCCACCGGCGGGGGAAGTAGGACAGATACGCAGTATTTT.

This clone was recorded many times. This chain links TRBV7-9 with TRBJ1-6; D is unclear. Germline CDR1 is SEHNR and CDR2 is FQNEAQ (reference sequence). Trimming pared 5 bases from V and 6 bases from J, leaving 11 bases between. This CDR3 spans 14 amino acids. The CDR3 coding sequence is TGTGCCAGCAGCCCGACGGAGTCTAATTCACCCCTCCACTTT. Its translation is CASSPTESNSPLHF.

This chain links TRBV12-3 or TRBV12-4 with TRBJ2-1; D not certain. CDR3 size: 13 residues. Trimming pared 5 bases from V and 15 bases from J, leaving 20 bases between. The CDR3, as DNA: TGTGCCAGCAGTCCCCGAGGCTTAGTTAGTCTGTTCTTC. This sequence encodes CASSPRGLVSLFF.

The rearrangement joins TRBV5-6 to TRBJ2-2; 7 bases map to TRBD1. J gave up 1 base and V 4 bases, and 7 bases lay outside the gene matches. The CDR3 has 16 amino acids. Germline V lookup: CDR1 SGHDT, CDR2 YYEEEE. Here the CDR3 reads CASSGIGQENTGELFF. CDR3 sequence (DNA): TGTGCCAGCAGCGGGATCGGACAGGAGAACACCGGGGAGCTGTTTTTT.

The rearrangement joins TRBV4-1 to TRBJ1-1; D is unresolved. The germline V gene encodes CDR1 MGHRA and CDR2 YSYEKL. The CDR3 extends over 15 amino acids. V dropped 0 bases and J dropped 4 bases, with 12 bases sitting between them. As DNA, the CDR3 is TGCGCCAGCAGCCAAGATTGGGGTCGGGGCACTGAAGCTTTCTTT. Translating it yields CASSQDWGRGTEAFF.

The chain couples TRBV11-2 to TRBJ2-5; D call uncertain. The V end was cut by 5 bases, the J end by 1 base, with 11 bases between. Germline CDR1 SGHAT, CDR2 FQNNGV. The CDR3 loop spans 14 amino acids. CDR3 protein: CASSSDFLQETQYF. For the CDR3, the DNA is TGTGCCAGCAGCAGCGACTTCCTCCAAGAGACCCAGTACTTC.

The V call is TRBV4-2, the J call TRBJ2-2, with 8 nucleotides matching TRBD2. CDR1 and CDR2 from the germline V gene are LGHNA and YNFKEQ. This CDR3 has 16 residues. Unmatched junction bases numbered 9, after V lost 2 bases and J lost 7 bases. Here the CDR3 reads CASSQPPGLGGGELFF. DNA of the CDR3: TGTGCCAGCAGCCAACCTCCGGGACTAGGGGGCGGGGAGCTGTTTTTT.

The chain links TRBV19 to TRBJ2-3; possibly TRBD2 for D (7 bases). Germline CDR1 is LNHDA and CDR2 is SQIVND (reference sequence). The length of the CDR3 is 16 residues. Trimming left V 5 bases short and J 1 base short, with 16 bases between. The CDR3 bases are TGTGCCAGTAGTGCTCGCACGGGGGGCGGCACAGATACGCAGTATTTT. Protein product: CASSARTGGGTDTQYF.

This clone was counted a few times. The rearrangement links TRBV7-9 to TRBJ1-5, with TRBD1 as a possible D gene (6 bases). Germline values: CDR1 SEHNR, CDR2 FQNEAQ (reference sequence). The CDR3 has 13 residues. Trimming pared 6 bases from V and 6 bases from J, leaving 12 bases between. The CDR3 DNA reads as TGTGCCAGCAGTACTACAGGGAGTCAGCCCCAGCATTTT. Translated: CASSTTGSQPQHF.

The count of this clone is one. This chain links TRBV20-1 with TRBJ2-5, with a weak D call TRBD1 (5 bases). The germline V gene encodes CDR1 DFQATT and CDR2 SNEGSKA (reference sequence). The CDR3 length is 11 residues. V was cut by 6 bases and J by 1 base, with 6 bases left in between. CDR3 bases: TGCAGTGCAGGGGCCCAAGAGACCCAGTACTTC. It codes for CSAGAQETQYF.

This clone was seen only once. This rearrangement joins TRBV27 to TRBJ2-7, with D maybe TRBD1 (5 bases). The CDR3 extends over 14 amino acids. Trimming removed 2 bases at V and 2 bases at J, with 10 bases between. Per germline, CDR1 MNHEY and CDR2 SMNVEV (reference sequence). CDR3 in DNA: TGTGCCAGCAGTTTAACAGGCAGAACCTACGAGCAGTACTTC. This encodes CASSLTGRTYEQYF.

The rearrangement links TRBV10-1 to TRBJ2-3; 13 bases map to TRBD2. CDR1 is WNHNN, CDR2 SYGVQD, per germline (reference sequence). CDR3 length equals 14 residues. The V segment lost 5 bases and the J segment 10 bases; nucleotides outside the gene matches: 6. The CDR3 is CASSPGLAGKAQYF. The CDR3 DNA reads as TGCGCCAGCAGTCCGGGACTAGCGGGGAAGGCGCAGTATTTT.

This clone appeared a single time. This chain uses TRBV19 with TRBJ1-2; D is ambiguous. Germline loops: CDR1 LNHDA, CDR2 SQIVND (reference sequence). V lost 5 bases to trimming and J lost 4 bases, with 8 bases between them. This CDR3 spans 12 amino acids. For the CDR3, the DNA is TGTGCCAGTAGTCCCGGGGTCTATGGCTACACCTTC. It translates to CASSPGVYGYTF.

The chain combines TRBV7-8 with TRBJ1-6; 9 bases match TRBD1. V gave up 5 bases and J gave up 10 bases; unmatched junction bases: 9. CDR3 size: 15 residues. CDR1 and CDR2 (germline): SGHVS, FQNEAQ. The CDR3 sequence is CASSTRQGVRSPLHF. The CDR3 coding sequence is TGTGCCAGCAGCACTAGACAGGGGGTAAGGTCACCCCTCCACTTT. Full variable domain (remainder filled in from reference TRBV7-8 and TRBJ1-6): GAGVSQSPRYKVAKRGQDVALRCDPISGHVSLFWYQQALGQGPEFLTYFQNEAQLDKSGLPSDRFFAERPEGSVSTLKIQRTQQEDSAVYLCASSTRQGVRSPLHFGNGTRLTVT.

The chain has TRBV28 and TRBJ1-2, with no clear D. This CDR3 is built from 17 residues. With 5 bases removed from V and 2 bases from J, the gap between germline ends came to 21 bases. Germline V gene sequence: CDR1 MDHEN, CDR2 SYDVKM. CDR3 DNA sequence: TGTGCCAGCAGTCCTATCGGACTAAGACCAAAAAACTATGGCTACACCTTC. This gives the protein CASSPIGLRPKNYGYTF.

The chain joins TRBV2 to TRBJ2-7, with D perhaps TRBD1 (5 bases). The CDR3 spans 11 residues. Trimming left V 3 bases short and J 12 bases short, with 12 bases between. The V gene's germline CDR1 is SNHLY and CDR2 FYNNEI. CDR3 in DNA: TGTGCCAGCAGTGACAGGGCGATATGGTACGTC. This encodes CASSDRAIWYV.

The gene calls are TRBV28 and TRBJ2-7; 7 bases are shared with TRBD1. The CDR3 extends over 13 amino acids. V lost 6 bases to trimming and J lost 6 bases; unmatched junction nucleotides: 8. The germline CDR1 and CDR2 sequences are MDHEN and SYDVKM. The CDR3 is CASSSRPGGEQYV. The CDR3 DNA reads as TGTGCCAGCAGCTCTCGACCAGGGGGCGAGCAGTACGTC.

The gene calls are TRBV7-9 and TRBJ1-5; D call uncertain. The CDR3 covers 12 residues. Trimming shortened V by 1 base and J by 11 bases, and 9 bases separated the two germline ends. The germline gives CDR1 SEHNR, CDR2 FQNEAQ (reference sequence). DNA for the CDR3: TGTGCCAGCAGCTTAGACCCCCAGGCCCAGCATTTT. Translation: CASSLDPQAQHF.

The chain employs TRBV6-5 and TRBJ2-7, with 7 bases that match TRBD1. This CDR3 is 14 amino acids long. V lost 2 bases, J lost 3 bases, and 4 bases stayed unmatched. Germline values: CDR1 MNHEY, CDR2 SVGAGI. The CDR3 DNA sequence: TGTGCCAGCAGTTACCAGGGGGATGGCTACGAGCAGTACTTC. Encoded protein: CASSYQGDGYEQYF.

The chain recombines TRBV7-2 with TRBJ2-7; a possible D gene is TRBD2 (5 bases). The germline V and J ends were trimmed by 4 bases and 0 bases, with 10 bases remaining between them. From germline, CDR1 is SGHTA and CDR2 FQGNSA. This CDR3 contains 14 residues. This chain's CDR3 is CASSYAGPSYEQYV. For the CDR3, the DNA is TGTGCCAGCAGCTACGCGGGCCCCTCCTACGAGCAGTACGTC.

V and J are TRBV2 and TRBJ1-1; TRBD1 matches 12 bases. Trimming removed 6 bases from V and 1 base from J; junction bases left unmatched: 3. The germline CDR1 and CDR2 sequences are SNHLY and FYNNEI. This CDR3 contains 15 residues. The CDR3, as DNA: TGTGCCAGCAGGAGGGACAGGGGGCCGAACACTGAAGCTTTCTTT. This encodes CASRRDRGPNTEAFF.

This chain uses TRBV5-5 with TRBJ1-2; D is undetermined. The germline CDR1 and CDR2 sequences are SGHKS and YYEKEE (reference sequence). The ends were cut back, 4 bases at V and 0 bases at J, with 13 bases in the middle. CDR3 length: 15 amino acids. This CDR3 reads CASSLQTRTNYGYTF. CDR3 sequence (DNA): TGTGCCAGCAGCCTACAGACAAGGACTAACTATGGCTACACCTTC.